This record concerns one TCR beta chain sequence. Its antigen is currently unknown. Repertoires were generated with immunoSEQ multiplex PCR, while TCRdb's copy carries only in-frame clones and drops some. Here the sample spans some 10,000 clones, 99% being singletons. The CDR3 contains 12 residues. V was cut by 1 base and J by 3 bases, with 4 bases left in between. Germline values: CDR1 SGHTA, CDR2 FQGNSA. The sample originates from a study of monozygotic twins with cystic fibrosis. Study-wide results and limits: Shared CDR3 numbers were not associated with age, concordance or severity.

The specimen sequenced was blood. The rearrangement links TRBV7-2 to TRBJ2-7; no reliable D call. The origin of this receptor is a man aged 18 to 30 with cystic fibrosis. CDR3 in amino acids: CASSLVIYEQYF. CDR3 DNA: TGTGCCAGCAGCTTAGTCATCTACGAGCAGTACTTC.